A single sample is the source of the 18 T cell receptor beta chains below, sequenced in a study of siplizumab effects on memory and regulatory T cells. Data came from immunoSEQ multiplex PCR; TCRdb stores just in-frame clones and leaves some out. The table includes 100,000 or so clones, more than 85% detected once. The sample consisted of CD4+ T cells sorted from blood. Source of these receptors: a human donor in good health.

The chain couples TRBV7-2 to TRBJ1-1; 8 bases are a match to TRBD1. Germline V gene data show CDR1 as SGHTA and CDR2 as FQGNSA. The CDR3 is made up of 13 amino acids. Trimming cost V 8 bases and J 2 bases; bases outside gene matches: 4. The CDR3 nucleotides are TGTGCCAGCGGCAGGGGGCGAAACACTGAAGCTTTCTTT. This encodes CASGRGRNTEAFF.

The V and J genes are TRBV19 and TRBJ2-1; no firm D call. The CDR3 runs to 15 residues. V lost 1 base, J lost 0 bases, and 7 bases lay in between. Germline CDR1 LNHDA, CDR2 SQIVND (reference sequence). The CDR3 is CASSIGQSSYNEQFF. As DNA, the CDR3 is TGTGCCAGTAGTATAGGGCAGAGCTCCTACAATGAGCAGTTCTTC.

For this clone: Other DNA sequences in this specimen translate into the identical CDR3. CDR3 amino acids: CASSLGQGNTEAFF. For the CDR3, the DNA is TGTGCCAGCAGTTTGGGACAGGGGAACACTGAAGCTTTCTTT. The chain combines TRBV2 with TRBJ1-1; TRBD1 matches 9 bases. The V and J ends lost 5 bases and 1 base, in that order; junction bases with no gene match: 2. Per the germline V gene, CDR1 is SNHLY and CDR2 is FYNNEI. This CDR3 comprises 14 residues.

The V and J genes are TRBV18 and TRBJ1-3; D perhaps matches TRBD1 (5 bases). There are 16 residues in the CDR3. Germline V gives CDR1 KGHSH, CDR2 LQKENI. Trimming stripped 3 bases from V and 2 bases from J, with 14 bases between. CDR3 sequence: CASSPSRVEAGNTIYF. The CDR3 DNA is TGTGCCAGCTCACCGTCCAGGGTGGAGGCTGGAAACACCATATATTTT.

The chain uses TRBV2 and TRBJ2-7; D is uncertain. V was clipped by 3 bases and J by 4 bases, with 13 bases between them. In germline, CDR1 is SNHLY, CDR2 FYNNEI. The CDR3 runs 14 residues. This CDR3 is CASSERLFRYEQYF. The CDR3 nucleotides are TGTGCCAGCAGTGAGCGTCTATTTAGGTACGAGCAGTACTTC. Based on the CDR3 plus reference TRBV2 and TRBJ2-7, the full variable domain is EPEVTQTPSHQVTQMGQEVILRCVPISNHLYFYWYRQILGQKVEFLVSFYNNEISEKSEIFDDQFSVERPDGSNFTLKIRSTKLEDSAMYFCASSERLFRYEQYFGPGTRLTVT.

This clone was seen once. DNA of the CDR3: TGTGCCAGCAGCCGAACCAATGAGCAGTTCTTC. Its translation is CASSRTNEQFF. This chain links TRBV2 with TRBJ2-1; D gene ambiguous. This CDR3 region has 11 residues. Germline-derived CDR1 and CDR2 are SNHLY and FYNNEI. Trimming pared 6 bases from V and 6 bases from J, leaving 6 bases between.

The rearrangement uses TRBV6-4 and TRBJ1-6; 7 bases are shared with TRBD1. The CDR3 consists of 14 residues. V was clipped by 3 bases and J by 9 bases; unmatched bases: 5. CDR1 is MRHNA and CDR2 is SNTAGT in the germline V gene. CDR3 in DNA: TGTGCCAGCAGTGAGGTAGGGGGCAGTTCACCCCTCCACTTT. Its translation is CASSEVGGSSPLHF.

The V call is TRBV5-4, the J call TRBJ1-2; no firm D call. The CDR3 is 13 amino acids. V was pared by 1 base and J by 4 bases, with 8 bases between. Germline CDR1 and CDR2: SGHNT and YYREEE (reference sequence). CDR3 residues: CASSLLGPYGYTF. DNA for the CDR3: TGTGCCAGCAGCTTGTTGGGTCCCTATGGCTACACCTTC.

The chain combines TRBV2 with TRBJ1-1, with a weak D call TRBD1 (5 bases). V dropped 5 bases and J dropped 7 bases, with 17 bases sitting between them. Germline CDR1 is SNHLY and CDR2 is FYNNEI. The CDR3 loop spans 14 amino acids. The CDR3 DNA is TGTGCCAGCAGTAAACCGTTGGACACCCATGAAGCTTTCTTT. As protein: CASSKPLDTHEAFF.

This clone was seen a few times. Other DNA sequences in the same sample also yield this CDR3. The rearrangement uses TRBV6-1 and TRBJ1-2, with 7 bases lining up with TRBD1. Looked up from germline, CDR1 is MNHNS and CDR2 is SASEGT. This CDR3 region has 12 residues. The ends lost 8 bases at V and 5 bases at J; junction bases unmatched: 5. CDR3 DNA: TGTGCCAGCCGCCCGACAGGGTATGGCTACACCTTC. Translated, it gives CASRPTGYGYTF.

This chain links TRBV2 with TRBJ1-3, with D perhaps matching TRBD1 (6 bases). The CDR3 is made up of 16 amino acids. V was pared by 6 bases and J by 0 bases, with 15 bases between. The germline V gene encodes CDR1 SNHLY and CDR2 FYNNEI. The CDR3 is CASSLRGVYSGNTIYF. The CDR3 bases are TGTGCCAGCAGCCTGAGGGGGGTTTACTCTGGAAACACCATATATTTT. The full variable domain, its missing parts supplied by reference TRBV2 and TRBJ1-3, is EPEVTQTPSHQVTQMGQEVILRCVPISNHLYFYWYRQILGQKVEFLVSFYNNEISEKSEIFDDQFSVERPDGSNFTLKIRSTKLEDSAMYFCASSLRGVYSGNTIYFGEGSWLTVV.

The V call is TRBV18, the J call TRBJ2-1, with TRBD2 as a possible D gene (6 bases). V lost 3 bases to trimming and J lost 8 bases, with 11 bases between them. From germline, CDR1 is KGHSH and CDR2 LQKENI. The CDR3 length is 13 residues. The CDR3, as DNA: TGTGCCAGCTCACCGAACCGGGAGTATGAGCAGTTCTTC. This gives the protein CASSPNREYEQFF.

The rearrangement uses TRBV18 and TRBJ2-4; D is undetermined. Trimming cost V 3 bases and J 1 base, with 7 bases left between them. This CDR3 region has 14 residues. Looked up from germline, CDR1 is KGHSH and CDR2 is LQKENI. The CDR3 nucleotides are TGTGCCAGCTCACCCGACCGGGCCAAAAACATTCAGTACTTC. Protein product: CASSPDRAKNIQYF.

The rearrangement joins TRBV30 to TRBJ1-4; D is ambiguous. This CDR3 spans 14 amino acids. V shed 5 bases and J shed 2 bases, with 12 bases lying between them. The germline V gene encodes CDR1 GTSNPN and CDR2 SVGIG (reference sequence). In DNA, the CDR3 is TGTGCCTGGGCCCGAGGGAAGACTAATGAAAAACTGTTTTTT. This gives the protein CAWARGKTNEKLFF.

The rearrangement uses TRBV19 and TRBJ2-2; 7 nucleotides line up with TRBD2. The CDR3 length is 13 residues. The J segment lost 5 bases and the V segment lost 10 bases, leaving 7 bases of the junction unmatched. In germline, CDR1 is LNHDA, CDR2 SQIVND (reference sequence). The CDR3 loop is CATRERGTGELFF. In DNA form, the CDR3 reads TGTGCCACCCGCGAGCGGGGAACCGGGGAGCTGTTTTTT.

The chain recombines TRBV13 with TRBJ2-3; 15 nucleotides match TRBD2. CDR1 and CDR2 (germline): PRHDT, FYEKMQ (reference sequence). Germline trimming cut 5 bases from V and 3 bases from J; bases unmatched to any gene: 9. The CDR3 has 18 residues. The CDR3 here is CASSAPGTSGGRTDTQYF. The CDR3, as DNA: TGTGCCAGCAGCGCCCCCGGGACTAGCGGGGGGCGGACAGATACGCAGTATTTT.

This clone came up a few times. The chain carries TRBV11-1 and TRBJ1-1; 7 positions match TRBD1. V was pared by 6 bases and J by 3 bases, with 13 bases of the junction left unmatched. The CDR3 loop spans 16 amino acids. CDR1 SGHAT and CDR2 FQDESV come from the germline V gene (reference sequence). The CDR3 region has the DNA TGTGCCAGCAGTTTTACCTATGACAGGGATGACACTGAAGCTTTCTTT. Protein sequence: CASSFTYDRDDTEAFF. The full variable domain, with the rest looked up from reference TRBV11-1 and TRBJ1-1, is EAEVAQSPRYKITEKSQAVAFWCDPISGHATLYWYRQILGQGPELLVQFQDESVVDDSQLPKDRFSAERLKGVDSTLKIQPAELGDSAMYLCASSFTYDRDDTEAFFGQGTRLTVV.

V and J are TRBV7-2 and TRBJ1-6; 11 nucleotides line up with TRBD1. The CDR3 covers 18 residues. With V trimmed by 2 bases and J by 5 bases, 8 bases remained unmatched. Germline V gene lookup returns CDR1 SGHTA and CDR2 FQGNSA. CDR3 in DNA: TGTGCCAGCAGCTTACCTCGGGGACAGGGGGTCAATAATTCACCCCTCCACTTT. It specifies CASSLPRGQGVNNSPLHF.